This T cell receptor (beta chain) was identified during a study of T-cell memory formation after mild COVID-19. The study, taken as a whole, reports: Largely, contracting CD4+ clones fell within CM and EM, and contracting CD8+ clones within EMRA.

This clonotype was counted a few times. Its antigen is currently unknown. This CDR3 has 15 amino acids. V gave up 5 bases and J gave up 3 bases; unmatched junction bases: 7. Germline V CDR1 and CDR2: MRHNA, SNTAGT. MiXCR, applied by TCRdb to the 5' RACE reads, yields one record per CDR3 protein. The sample lists around 200,000 distinct CDR3 sequences; 20% to 25% were seen once. This chain uses TRBV6-4 with TRBJ1-1; TRBD1 aligns across 9 bases. This receptor was identified in an adult woman who had mild COVID-19 (a few samples of this study predate the infection). Cell type and time point are not known. The specimen sequenced was PBMCs or a T cell subset sorted from them (not recorded which). The CDR3 sequence is CASSPGTGFDTEAFF. CDR3 DNA sequence: TGTGCCAGCAGTCCCGGGACAGGGTTTGACACTGAAGCTTTCTTT.